Listed below are T cell receptor beta chains from one sample, sequenced in a study of T cells in localized non-small cell lung cancer. The protocol was immunoSEQ multiplex PCR, while the TCRdb copy is restricted to in-frame clones and leaves out a portion. The sample lists approximately 37,000 clones, around 87% occurring once. This sample comprised peripheral blood, obtained before any cancer treatment. Every receptor here comes from a man between 18 and 50 years old with stage I lung adenocarcinoma. Each CDR3 is given with its conserved first and last residue. The D gene is left open where the match is weak. Not all rows give a size; the values are once, few, many and, for expanded clones, a class.

TRBJ2-4 | TRBD2 | - | TRBV28 | CASSLSGGGQLAKNIQYF | TGTGCCAGCAGTTTAAGCGGGGGGGGACAGCTAGCCAAAAACATTCAGTACTTC
TRBJ1-4 | TRBD1 | - | TRBV4-1 | CASSLSQGRNEKLFF | TGCGCCAGCAGCCTCTCACAGGGGAGGAATGAAAAACTGTTTTTT
TRBJ1-5 | - | few | TRBV7-2 | CASSLGTVEPQHF | TGTGCCAGCAGCTTAGGGACAGTCGAGCCCCAGCATTTT
TRBJ1-5 | - | - | TRBV6-5 | CASSYSTGPPQHF | TGTGCCAGCAGTTACTCGACAGGTCCGCCCCAGCATTTT
TRBJ1-1 | - | - | TRBV9 | CASSVGPFGEAEAFF | TGTGCCAGCAGCGTAGGACCGTTCGGAGAGGCTGAAGCTTTCTTT
TRBJ1-2 | - | - | TRBV19 | CASSIPGHWGYTF | TGTGCCAGTAGTATCCCGGGGCATTGGGGCTACACCTTC
TRBJ2-7 | - | - | TRBV9 | CASSVGPGHYEQYF | TGTGCCAGCAGCGTAGGCCCAGGCCATTACGAGCAGTACTTC
TRBJ1-2 | - | - | TRBV5-6 | CASSRLWVPNYGYTF | TGCGCCAGCAGCCGCTTGTGGGTCCCTAACTATGGCTACACCTTC
TRBJ2-3 | - | - | TRBV4-3 | CASSQDKAEGDTQYF | TGCGCCAGCAGCCAAGATAAGGCCGAAGGAGATACGCAGTATTTT
TRBJ2-5 | - | - | TRBV5-5 | CASSLEGSGPKETQYF | TGTGCCAGCAGCTTGGAAGGTAGTGGGCCAAAAGAGACCCAGTACTTC
TRBJ1-2 | - | - | TRBV19 | CASSIDVQGNGYTF | TGTGCCAGTAGTATAGATGTGCAGGGGAATGGCTACACCTTC
TRBJ2-7 | - | - | TRBV7-2 | CASSEQLDEQYF | TGTGCCAGCAGCGAGCAATTGGACGAGCAGTACTTC
TRBJ1-1 | TRBD1 | - | TRBV18 | CASSPPGQTSNTEAFF | TGTGCCAGCTCACCACCGGGACAGACCTCGAACACTGAAGCTTTCTTT
TRBJ1-6 | - | - | TRBV9 | CASSVISDGNSPLHF | TGTGCCAGCAGCGTAATCTCGGATGGGAATTCACCCCTCCACTTT
TRBJ1-2 | - | - | TRBV6-5 | CASSYSGGYGYTF | TGTGCCAGCAGTTACTCCGGGGGCTATGGCTACACCTTC
TRBJ2-5 | TRBD2 | - | TRBV4-3 | CASSLGLAGGETQYF | TGCGCCAGCAGCCTGGGACTAGCGGGGGGGGAGACCCAGTACTTC